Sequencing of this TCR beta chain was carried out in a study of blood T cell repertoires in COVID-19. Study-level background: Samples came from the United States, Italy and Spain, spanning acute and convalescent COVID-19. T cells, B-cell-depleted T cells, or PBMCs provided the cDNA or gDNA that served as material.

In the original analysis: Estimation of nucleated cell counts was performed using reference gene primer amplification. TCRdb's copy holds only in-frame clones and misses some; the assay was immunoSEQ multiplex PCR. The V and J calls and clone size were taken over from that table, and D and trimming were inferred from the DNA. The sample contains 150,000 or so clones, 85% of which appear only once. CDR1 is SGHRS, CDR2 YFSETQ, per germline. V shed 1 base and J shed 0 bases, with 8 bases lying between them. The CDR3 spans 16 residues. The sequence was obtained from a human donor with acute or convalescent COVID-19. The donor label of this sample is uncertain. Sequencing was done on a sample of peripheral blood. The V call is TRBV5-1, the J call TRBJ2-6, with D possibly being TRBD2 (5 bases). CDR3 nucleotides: TGCGCCAGCAGCTTGTCCGGACTCTCTGGGGCCAACGTCCTGACTTTC. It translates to CASSLSGLSGANVLTF.